Included here is one T cell receptor (beta chain) sequence, with context. Its antigen is unidentified. The junction differs from germline at one of its ends, possibly a read error. The data stem from a study of T cell repertoires in cytomegalovirus infection. The CDR3 sequence is 17 residues long. From germline, CDR1 is SSHAT and CDR2 FNYEAQ (reference sequence). Study-level findings and limits: The ex vivo response showed dominance by HLA-C-restricted CMV-specific TCR beta clonotypes. CMV carriers with the relevant HLA were identified by cumulative public TCR beta family frequency.

TCRdb analysed the reads with MiXCR anew, one entry per CDR3 protein. The profile shows more than 350,000 distinct CDR3 sequences, approximately 30% of them singletons. The sequence came from a human donor in good health (CMV status not recorded). Some clones in this sample may be carry-over from other donors' samples. This chain uses TRBV7-7 with TRBJ2-7; 11 bases agree with TRBD2. The sequenced sample consisted of PBMCs. CDR3 region: CASSFTSGGNSGLEQYF. In DNA, the CDR3 is TGTGCTAGCAGCTTTACTAGCGGGGGAAATTCAGGGCTCGAGCAGTACTTC. Looking up the rest from reference TRBV7-7 and TRBJ2-7 gives the full variable domain: GAGVSQSPRYKVTKRGQDVTLRCDPISSHATLYWYQQALGQGPEFLTYFNYEAQPDKSGLPSDRFSAERPEGSISTLTIQRTEQRDSAMYRCASSFTSGGNSGLEQYFGPGTRLTVT.